Listed below are T cell receptor beta chains from one sample, sequenced in a study of stem cell transplantation in POMP-related autoinflammatory disease. Measured with immunoSEQ multiplex PCR; TCRdb has only the in-frame clones, and not every one. This sample has approximately 23,000 clones; 75% to 85% occur once, and the top ten carry about 2.3%. The starting material was CD4+ T cells from PBMCs, obtained before stem cell transplantation. All receptors derive from a human donor with POMP-related autoinflammation and immune dysregulation (PRAID). Each CDR3 is given without its conserved first and last residue. The D gene is left open where the match is weak.

d_call: TRBD2
v_call: TRBV7-2
cdr3_aa: ASSSSGRADEQF

d_call: TRBD1
v_call: TRBV25-1
cdr3_aa: ASSALLGTGEETQY

d_call: TRBD1
v_call: TRBV5-1
cdr3_aa: ASSSQGDTEAF

d_call: NA
v_call: TRBV18
cdr3_aa: ASSPLDSGNQPQH

d_call: TRBD2
v_call: TRBV28
cdr3_aa: ASSDFGGATGSGEQF

d_call: TRBD2
v_call: TRBV5-4
cdr3_aa: ASSVGQGLAGGSEQF

d_call: TRBD1
v_call: TRBV5-6
cdr3_aa: ASSITGTGKVNYGYT

d_call: NA
v_call: TRBV5-4
cdr3_aa: ASSLGSGRKTGELF

d_call: NA
v_call: TRBV27
cdr3_aa: ASSHRSSGANVLT

d_call: TRBD2
v_call: TRBV15
cdr3_aa: ATSRDPSFTSGPTGTGELF

d_call: NA
v_call: TRBV30
cdr3_aa: AWSRMRQGGPY

d_call: NA
v_call: TRBV19
cdr3_aa: ASSQLQETQY

d_call: TRBD1
v_call: TRBV11-2
cdr3_aa: ASSPRTGGAGNTIY

d_call: TRBD2
v_call: TRBV2
cdr3_aa: ASSGGGATGANVLT

d_call: NA
v_call: TRBV27
cdr3_aa: ASSSSGPGKETQY

d_call: TRBD1
v_call: TRBV19
cdr3_aa: ASSKTGGSTEAF

d_call: NA
v_call: TRBV21-1
cdr3_aa: ASSKMLFRVNDEQY

d_call: NA
v_call: TRBV21-1
cdr3_aa: ASSKVRGLLAGEFTDTQY

d_call: NA
v_call: TRBV7-2
cdr3_aa: ASSEGPGNTIY

d_call: TRBD2
v_call: TRBV5-8
cdr3_aa: ASSSSGASSYNEQF

d_call: NA
v_call: TRBV7-2
cdr3_aa: ASSHGGGAYYEQY

d_call: TRBD2
v_call: TRBV19
cdr3_aa: ASSIRGGTPYEQY

d_call: TRBD2
v_call: TRBV5-1
cdr3_aa: ASSITLAGGAYTQY

d_call: TRBD1
v_call: TRBV30
cdr3_aa: AWRDRGNTEAF

d_call: NA
v_call: TRBV2
cdr3_aa: ASSGILSEQY

d_call: NA
v_call: TRBV6-5
cdr3_aa: ASSYSRGGQPQH

d_call: NA
v_call: TRBV6-5
cdr3_aa: ASSYGSGVWGTEAF

d_call: TRBD1
v_call: TRBV5-4
cdr3_aa: ASRSTGGTEAF

d_call: NA
v_call: TRBV9
cdr3_aa: ASSVDRGLNEKLF

d_call: TRBD2
v_call: TRBV11-2
cdr3_aa: ASSLAPTGLAVNNEQF

d_call: NA
v_call: TRBV7-6
cdr3_aa: ASSPQPENTQY

d_call: TRBD1
v_call: TRBV11-2
cdr3_aa: AVIQGSSTGELF

d_call: TRBD1
v_call: TRBV18
cdr3_aa: ASSRSTGGQETQY

d_call: TRBD1
v_call: TRBV5-1
cdr3_aa: ASSPDSGTGTYEQY

d_call: TRBD1
v_call: TRBV7-8
cdr3_aa: ASSFPGTGGNIFYGYT

d_call: NA
v_call: TRBV30
cdr3_aa: AWSPLSSGANVLT

d_call: TRBD1
v_call: TRBV7-8
cdr3_aa: ASSTGGAQLNEKLF

d_call: NA
v_call: TRBV6-1
cdr3_aa: ASSDVGSTDTQY

d_call: NA
v_call: TRBV5-1
cdr3_aa: ASSVIMGGYGYT

d_call: NA
v_call: TRBV7-9
cdr3_aa: ASSHGEETQY

d_call: TRBD1
v_call: TRBV2
cdr3_aa: ASSQTGGAYGYT

d_call: NA
v_call: TRBV19
cdr3_aa: ASSIPMNQPQH